The 6 T cell receptor beta chains presented below share a single source sample, sequenced in a study of T cell changes during pregnancy in multiple sclerosis. Sequenced by immunoSEQ multiplex PCR; TCRdb stores in-frame clones only, minus some. Of fewer than 40,000 clones listed, about 94% were seen once; the top ten hold approximately 0.36%. The specimen comprised CD4+ T cells from peripheral blood mononuclear cells, sampled after pregnancy. The receptor source for this set is a female donor with multiple sclerosis, enrolled in a pregnancy study.

The chain is built from TRBV5-4 and TRBJ1-2, with D unresolved. Trimming took off 1 base at V and 0 bases at J, with 7 bases between the two ends. The CDR3 is 14 amino acids. The germline V gene encodes CDR1 SGHNT and CDR2 YYREEE (reference sequence). The CDR3 DNA reads TGTGCCAGCAGCTTGAGCGGTTCTAACTATGGCTACACCTTC. Its translation: CASSLSGSNYGYTF.

This rearrangement joins TRBV5-1 to TRBJ1-2; 9 bases line up with TRBD1. From germline, CDR1 is SGHRS and CDR2 YFSETQ. This CDR3 region has 16 residues. The V gene end was trimmed by 4 bases and the J gene end by 8 bases; junction bases not matched to a gene: 15. The CDR3 sequence: CASSLIPTGTGFGYTF. The DNA for the CDR3 is TGCGCCAGCAGCCTAATCCCGACCGGGACAGGGTTCGGCTACACCTTC.

This chain connects TRBV6-5 to TRBJ1-2, with 8 positions matching TRBD1. V shed 0 bases and J 8 bases; nucleotides not matched to a gene: 8. The CDR3 has 15 amino acids. The germline gives CDR1 MNHEY, CDR2 SVGAGI. This CDR3 reads CASSYSMQGARGYTF. Written as DNA, the CDR3 is TGTGCCAGCAGTTACTCCATGCAGGGGGCGCGCGGCTACACCTTC.

CDR3 sequence: CASSQGGQGSYEQYF. In DNA form, the CDR3 reads TGTGCCAGCAGCCAAGGGGGACAGGGCTCCTACGAGCAGTACTTC. The V and J genes are TRBV14 and TRBJ2-7; 9 bases match TRBD1. The V gene end was trimmed by 1 base and the J gene end by 0 bases; junction bases not matched to a gene: 1. The CDR3 consists of 15 residues. Germline V gene data show CDR1 as SGHDN and CDR2 as FVKESK. The variable domain in full, with the rest retrieved from reference TRBV14 and TRBJ2-7, is EAGVTQFPSHSVIEKGQTVTLRCDPISGHDNLYWYRRVMGKEIKFLLHFVKESKQDESGMPNNRFLAERTGGTYSTLKVQPAELEDSGVYFCASSQGGQGSYEQYFGPGTRLTVT.

For this clone: One end of the junction does not line up with germline, which may come from a read error. The gene calls are TRBV7-7 and TRBJ2-7, with a weak D call TRBD1 (8 bases). Germline V gene sequence: CDR1 SSHAT, CDR2 FNYEAQ (reference sequence). This CDR3 contains 13 residues. This CDR3 is CASSPDRGGEQYF. The CDR3, as DNA: TGTGCTAGCAGCCCAGACAGGGGAGGGGAGCAGTACTTC.

The V and J genes are TRBV7-9 and TRBJ1-2, with a tentative D call TRBD1 (6 bases). The length of the CDR3 is 15 residues. Trimming removed 1 base from V and 7 bases from J, with 16 bases in between. Germline loops: CDR1 SEHNR, CDR2 FQNEAQ (reference sequence). The DNA of the CDR3 is TGTGCCAGCAGCTTAGTGGACAGACGGTACAGTGGCTACACCTTC. Its protein is CASSLVDRRYSGYTF.